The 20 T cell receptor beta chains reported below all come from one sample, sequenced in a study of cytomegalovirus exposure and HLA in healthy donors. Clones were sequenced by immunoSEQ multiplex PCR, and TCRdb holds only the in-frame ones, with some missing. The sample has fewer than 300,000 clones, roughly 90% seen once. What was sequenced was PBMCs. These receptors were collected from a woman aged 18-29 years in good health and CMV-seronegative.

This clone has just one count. DNA of the CDR3: TGTGCCAGCAGTTCTCTAGGCTCTGGAAACACCATATATTTT. Amino acid sequence: CASSSLGSGNTIYF. The chain combines TRBV27 with TRBJ1-3; D is ambiguous. V was cut by 4 bases and J by 0 bases, with 7 bases left in between. The CDR3 contains 14 residues. CDR1 is MNHEY and CDR2 is SMNVEV in the germline V gene (reference sequence).

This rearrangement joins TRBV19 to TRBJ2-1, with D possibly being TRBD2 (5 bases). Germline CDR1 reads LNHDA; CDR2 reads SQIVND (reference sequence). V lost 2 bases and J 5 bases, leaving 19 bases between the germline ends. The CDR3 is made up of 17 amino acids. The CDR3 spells CASSISSGERRNNEQFF. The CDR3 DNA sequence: TGTGCCAGTAGTATAAGCTCTGGAGAACGGAGGAACAATGAGCAGTTCTTC.

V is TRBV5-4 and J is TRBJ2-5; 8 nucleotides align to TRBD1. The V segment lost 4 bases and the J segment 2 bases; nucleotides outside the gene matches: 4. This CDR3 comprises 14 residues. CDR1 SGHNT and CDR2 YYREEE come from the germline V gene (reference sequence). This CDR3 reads CASSGTGGQETQYF. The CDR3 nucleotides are TGTGCCAGCAGCGGAACAGGGGGACAAGAGACCCAGTACTTC. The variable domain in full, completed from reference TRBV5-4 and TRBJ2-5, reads ETGVTQSPTHLIKTRGQQVTLRCSSQSGHNTVSWYQQALGQGPQFIFQYYREEENGRGNFPPRFSGLQFPNYSSELNVNALELDDSALYLCASSGTGGQETQYFGPGTRLLVL.

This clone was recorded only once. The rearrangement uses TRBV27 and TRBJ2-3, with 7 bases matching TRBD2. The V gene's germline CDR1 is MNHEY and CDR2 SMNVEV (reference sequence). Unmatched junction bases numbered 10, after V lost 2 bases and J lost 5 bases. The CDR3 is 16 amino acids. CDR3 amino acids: CASSLDPAGWEDTQYF. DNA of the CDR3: TGTGCCAGCAGTTTAGATCCAGCGGGATGGGAAGATACGCAGTATTTT.

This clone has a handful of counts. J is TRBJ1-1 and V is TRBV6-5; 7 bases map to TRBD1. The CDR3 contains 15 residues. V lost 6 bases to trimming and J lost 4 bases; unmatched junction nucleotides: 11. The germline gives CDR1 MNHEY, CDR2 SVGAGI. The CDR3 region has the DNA TGTGCCAGCAGCCGATATACAGGGGACGGCACTGAAGCTTTCTTT. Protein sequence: CASSRYTGDGTEAFF.

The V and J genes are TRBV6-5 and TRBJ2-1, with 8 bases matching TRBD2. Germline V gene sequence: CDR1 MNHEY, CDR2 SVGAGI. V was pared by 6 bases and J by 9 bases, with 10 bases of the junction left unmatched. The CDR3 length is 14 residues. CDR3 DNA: TGTGCCAGCAGGATCGAGACTAGCGCGGCTGAGCAGTTCTTC. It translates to CASRIETSAAEQFF.

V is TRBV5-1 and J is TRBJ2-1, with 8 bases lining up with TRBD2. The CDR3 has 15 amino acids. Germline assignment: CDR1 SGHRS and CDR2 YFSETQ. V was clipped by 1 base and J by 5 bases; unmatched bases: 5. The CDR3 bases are TGCGCCAGCAGCTTGACTAGCGGCAATAACAATGAGCAGTTCTTC. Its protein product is CASSLTSGNNNEQFF.

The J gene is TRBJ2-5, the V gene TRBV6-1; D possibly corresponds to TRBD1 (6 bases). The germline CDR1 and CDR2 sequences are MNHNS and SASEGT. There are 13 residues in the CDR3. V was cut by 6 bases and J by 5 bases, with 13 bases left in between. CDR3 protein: CASSPRGRETQYF. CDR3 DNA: TGTGCCAGCAGCCCCAGGGGTCGGGAGACCCAGTACTTC.

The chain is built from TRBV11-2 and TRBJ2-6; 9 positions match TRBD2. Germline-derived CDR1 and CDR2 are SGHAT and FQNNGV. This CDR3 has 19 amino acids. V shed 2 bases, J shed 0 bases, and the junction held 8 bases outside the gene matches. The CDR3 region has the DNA TGTGCCAGCAGCTTATCCCGGACTAGCGTGATCTCTGGGGCCAACGTCCTGACTTTC. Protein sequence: CASSLSRTSVISGANVLTF.

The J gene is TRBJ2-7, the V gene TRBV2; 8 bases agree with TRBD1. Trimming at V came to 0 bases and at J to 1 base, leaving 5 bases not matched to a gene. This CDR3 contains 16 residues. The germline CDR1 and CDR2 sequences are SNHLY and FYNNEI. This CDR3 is CASSEAVTGGSYEQYF. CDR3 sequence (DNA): TGTGCCAGCAGTGAAGCGGTAACAGGGGGTTCCTACGAGCAGTACTTC.

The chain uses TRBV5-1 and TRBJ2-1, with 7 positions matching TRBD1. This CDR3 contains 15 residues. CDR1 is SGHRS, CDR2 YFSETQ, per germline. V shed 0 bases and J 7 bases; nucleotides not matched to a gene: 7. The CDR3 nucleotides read TGCGCCAGCAGCTTGGGACAGGGAGTAAGGAATGAGCAGTTCTTC. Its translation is CASSLGQGVRNEQFF.

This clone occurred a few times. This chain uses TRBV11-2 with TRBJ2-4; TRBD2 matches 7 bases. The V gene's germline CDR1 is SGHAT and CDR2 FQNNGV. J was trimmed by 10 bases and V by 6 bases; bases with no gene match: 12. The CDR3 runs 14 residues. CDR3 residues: CASRQGTTLGIQYF. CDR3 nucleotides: TGTGCCAGCAGGCAAGGGACTACCCTTGGGATTCAGTACTTC.

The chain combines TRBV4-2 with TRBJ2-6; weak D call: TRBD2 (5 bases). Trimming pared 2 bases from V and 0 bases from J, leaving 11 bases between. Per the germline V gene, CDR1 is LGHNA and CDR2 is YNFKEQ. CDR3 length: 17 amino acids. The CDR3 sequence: CASSQSTGNSGANVLTF. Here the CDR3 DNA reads TGTGCCAGCAGCCAATCTACGGGGAACTCTGGGGCCAACGTCCTGACTTTC.

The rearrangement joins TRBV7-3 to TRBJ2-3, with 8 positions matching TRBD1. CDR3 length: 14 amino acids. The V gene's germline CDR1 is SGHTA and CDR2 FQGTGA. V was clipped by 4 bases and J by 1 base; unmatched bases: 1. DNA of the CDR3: TGTGCCAGCAGCTCGGGACAGGGCACAGATACGCAGTATTTT. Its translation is CASSSGQGTDTQYF.

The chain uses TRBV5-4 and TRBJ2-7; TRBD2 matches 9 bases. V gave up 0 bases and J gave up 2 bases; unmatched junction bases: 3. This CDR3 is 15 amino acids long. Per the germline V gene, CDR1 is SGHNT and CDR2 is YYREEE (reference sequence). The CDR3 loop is CASSLGTSVPYEQYF. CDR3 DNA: TGTGCCAGCAGCTTGGGGACTAGCGTGCCCTACGAGCAGTACTTC.

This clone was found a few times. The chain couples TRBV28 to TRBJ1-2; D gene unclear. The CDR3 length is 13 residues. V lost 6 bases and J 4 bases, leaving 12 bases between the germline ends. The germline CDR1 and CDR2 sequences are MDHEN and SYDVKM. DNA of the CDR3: TGTGCCAGCAGCTCAGGCCCCCTCTATGGCTACACCTTC. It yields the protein CASSSGPLYGYTF.

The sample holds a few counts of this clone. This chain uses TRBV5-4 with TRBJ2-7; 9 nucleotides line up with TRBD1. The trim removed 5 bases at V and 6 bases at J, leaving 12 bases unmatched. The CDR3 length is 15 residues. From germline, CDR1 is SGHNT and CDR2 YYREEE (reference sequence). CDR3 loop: CASSPAGTGSGEQYF. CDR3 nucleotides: TGTGCCAGCAGTCCGGCTGGGACAGGGAGTGGCGAGCAGTACTTC. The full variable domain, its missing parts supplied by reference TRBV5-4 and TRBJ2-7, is ETGVTQSPTHLIKTRGQQVTLRCSSQSGHNTVSWYQQALGQGPQFIFQYYREEENGRGNFPPRFSGLQFPNYSSELNVNALELDDSALYLCASSPAGTGSGEQYFGPGTRLTVT.

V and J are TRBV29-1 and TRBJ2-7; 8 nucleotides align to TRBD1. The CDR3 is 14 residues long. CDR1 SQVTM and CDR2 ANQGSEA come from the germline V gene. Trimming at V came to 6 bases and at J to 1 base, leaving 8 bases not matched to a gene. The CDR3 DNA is TGCAGCGTGGTCGGACAGGGCCTTTCCTACGAGCAGTACTTC. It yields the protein CSVVGQGLSYEQYF.

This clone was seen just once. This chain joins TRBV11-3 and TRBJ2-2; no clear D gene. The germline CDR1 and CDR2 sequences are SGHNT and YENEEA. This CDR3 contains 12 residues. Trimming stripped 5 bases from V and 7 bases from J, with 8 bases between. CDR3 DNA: TGTGCCAGCAGCCCACAGAGCGGGGAGCTGTTTTTT. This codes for CASSPQSGELFF. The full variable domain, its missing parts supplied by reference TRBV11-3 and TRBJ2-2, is EAGVVQSPRYKIIEKKQPVAFWCNPISGHNTLYWYLQNLGQGPELLIRYENEEAVDDSQLPKDRFSAERLKGVDSTLKIQPAELGDSAVYLCASSPQSGELFFGEGSRLTVL.

Here the CDR3 DNA reads TGTGCCACAATCATGCAGGACTTGAACACTGAAGCTTTCTTT. Residues: CATIMQDLNTEAFF. J is TRBJ1-1 and V is TRBV11-2; D unresolved. The CDR3 contains 14 residues. Germline V lookup: CDR1 SGHAT, CDR2 FQNNGV. V was shortened by 10 bases and J by 0 bases, with 15 bases between the two germline ends.